This T cell receptor beta chain is from a study of beta chain features in type 1 diabetes. The overall study: Investigators examined roughly 99,000,000 sorted cells across all samples. Study results and limitations: Moderate yet significant TCRB CDR3 shortening was seen in Type 1 diabetes patients in all four CD4+ subsets.

A note on this clone: Its antigen remains unidentified.

The CDR3 is 12 residues long. V shed 5 bases and J shed 7 bases, with 11 bases lying between them. Germline V gives CDR1 SGHDN, CDR2 FVKESK. The sequenced template was cDNA made from the entire isolated RNA. Only in-frame clones appear in the TCRdb table, and some are missing; sequencing was by immunoSEQ multiplex PCR. The sample consists of hundreds of thousands of clones, around 15% of them appearing once. The sample comprised naive CD4+ T cells from blood. The sequence came from a man between 18 and 35 years old with type 1 diabetes. This rearrangement joins TRBV14 to TRBJ2-5; tentative D call: TRBD2 (6 bases). As DNA, the CDR3 is TGTGCCAGCAGCTCCCGGGGGTCGACCCAGTACTTC. It yields the protein CASSSRGSTQYF. The variable domain in full, with the rest retrieved from reference TRBV14 and TRBJ2-5, is EAGVTQFPSHSVIEKGQTVTLRCDPISGHDNLYWYRRVMGKEIKFLLHFVKESKQDESGMPNNRFLAERTGGTYSTLKVQPAELEDSGVYFCASSSRGSTQYFGPGTRLLVL.